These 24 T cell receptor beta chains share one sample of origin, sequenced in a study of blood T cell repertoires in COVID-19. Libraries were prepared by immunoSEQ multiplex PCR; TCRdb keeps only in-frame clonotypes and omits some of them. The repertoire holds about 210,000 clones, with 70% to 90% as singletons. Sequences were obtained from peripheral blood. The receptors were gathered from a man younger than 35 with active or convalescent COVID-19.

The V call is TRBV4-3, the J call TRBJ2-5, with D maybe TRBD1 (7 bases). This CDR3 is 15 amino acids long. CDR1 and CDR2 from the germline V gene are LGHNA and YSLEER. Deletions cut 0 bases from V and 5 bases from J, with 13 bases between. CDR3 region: CASSQDYRGLETQYF. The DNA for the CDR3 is TGCGCCAGCAGCCAAGACTACAGGGGACTGGAGACCCAGTACTTC.

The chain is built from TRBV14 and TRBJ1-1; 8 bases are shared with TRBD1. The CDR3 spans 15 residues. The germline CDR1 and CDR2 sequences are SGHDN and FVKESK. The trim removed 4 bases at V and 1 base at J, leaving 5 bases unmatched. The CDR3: CASSPGTGRNTEAFF. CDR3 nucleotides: TGTGCCAGCAGCCCCGGGACAGGACGGAACACTGAAGCTTTCTTT.

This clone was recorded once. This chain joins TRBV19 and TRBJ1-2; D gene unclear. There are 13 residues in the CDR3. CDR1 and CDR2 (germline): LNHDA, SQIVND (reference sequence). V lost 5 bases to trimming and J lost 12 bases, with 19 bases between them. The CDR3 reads CASSDVPGLDDTF. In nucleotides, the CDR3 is TGTGCCAGTAGTGACGTGCCAGGATTGGATGACACCTTC.

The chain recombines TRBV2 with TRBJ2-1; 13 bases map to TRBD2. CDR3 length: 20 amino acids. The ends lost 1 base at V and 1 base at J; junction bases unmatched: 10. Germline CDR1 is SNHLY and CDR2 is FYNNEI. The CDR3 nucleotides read TGTGCCAGCAGTGAAGAACTAGCGGGAGGGCCTTTGCGGTCCTACAATGAGCAGTTCTTC. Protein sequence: CASSEELAGGPLRSYNEQFF.

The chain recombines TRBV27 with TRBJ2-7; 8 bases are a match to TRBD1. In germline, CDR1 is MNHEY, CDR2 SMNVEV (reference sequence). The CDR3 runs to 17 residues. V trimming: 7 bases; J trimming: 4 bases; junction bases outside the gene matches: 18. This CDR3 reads CASMSIFDSDRVYEQYF. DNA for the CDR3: TGTGCCAGCATGTCCATTTTTGACTCGGACAGGGTATACGAGCAGTACTTC.

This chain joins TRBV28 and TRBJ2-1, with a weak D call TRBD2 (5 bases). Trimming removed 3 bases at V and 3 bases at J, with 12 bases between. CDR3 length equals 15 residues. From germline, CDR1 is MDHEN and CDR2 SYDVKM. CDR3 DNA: TGTGCCAGCAGTTTCCCGACCGGGGTCTACAATGAGCAGTTCTTC. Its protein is CASSFPTGVYNEQFF.

The CDR3 loop is CASSLGGWTGGREQYF. DNA of the CDR3: TGTGCCAGCAGCCTAGGAGGGTGGACAGGGGGTAGAGAGCAGTACTTC. The chain recombines TRBV28 with TRBJ2-7; TRBD1 agrees at 10 bases. With V trimmed by 6 bases and J by 7 bases, 15 bases remained unmatched. CDR3 length: 16 residues. The germline CDR1 and CDR2 sequences are MDHEN and SYDVKM. The variable domain in full, completed from reference TRBV28 and TRBJ2-7, reads DVKVTQSSRYLVKRTGEKVFLECVQDMDHENMFWYRQDPGLGLRLIYFSYDVKMKEKGDIPEGYSVSREKKERFSLILESASTNQTSMYLCASSLGGWTGGREQYFGPGTRLTVT.

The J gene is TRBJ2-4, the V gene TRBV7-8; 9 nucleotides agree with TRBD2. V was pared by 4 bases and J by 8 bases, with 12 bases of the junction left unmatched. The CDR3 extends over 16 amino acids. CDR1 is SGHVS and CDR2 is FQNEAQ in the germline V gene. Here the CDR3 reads CASSSKGLAERYIQYF. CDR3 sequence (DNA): TGTGCCAGCAGCTCGAAGGGACTAGCCGAGCGGTACATTCAGTACTTC.

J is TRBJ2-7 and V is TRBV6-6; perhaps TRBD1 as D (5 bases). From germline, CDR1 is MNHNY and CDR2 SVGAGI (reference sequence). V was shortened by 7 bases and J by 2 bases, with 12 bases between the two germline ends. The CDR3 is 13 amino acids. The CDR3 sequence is CASTPARAYEQYF. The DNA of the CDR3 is TGTGCCAGCACCCCCGCCAGGGCCTACGAGCAGTACTTC.

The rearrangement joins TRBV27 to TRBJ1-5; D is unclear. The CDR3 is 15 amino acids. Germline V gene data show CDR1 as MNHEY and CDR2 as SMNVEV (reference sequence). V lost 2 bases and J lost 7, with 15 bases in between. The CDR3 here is CASSLRSEAGQPQHF. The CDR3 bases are TGTGCCAGCAGTTTAAGAAGTGAGGCTGGGCAGCCCCAGCATTTT.

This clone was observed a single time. The CDR3 loop is CASRSGTSGNEQFF. CDR3 in DNA: TGTGCCAGCAGAAGCGGGACTAGCGGCAATGAGCAGTTCTTC. This chain joins TRBV6-5 and TRBJ2-1; 11 bases are a match to TRBD2. Germline assignment: CDR1 MNHEY and CDR2 SVGAGI. After removal of 6 bases from V and 6 bases from J, the junction contained 4 bases not matched to a gene. CDR3 size: 14 residues.

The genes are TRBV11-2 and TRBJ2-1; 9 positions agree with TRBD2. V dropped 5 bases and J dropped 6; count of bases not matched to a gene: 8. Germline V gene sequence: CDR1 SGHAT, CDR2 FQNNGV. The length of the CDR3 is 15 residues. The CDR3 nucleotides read TGTGCCAGCAGCCCGGCCCCAGCGGGAGGCAATGAGCAGTTCTTC. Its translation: CASSPAPAGGNEQFF. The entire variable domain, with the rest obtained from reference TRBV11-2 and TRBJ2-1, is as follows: EAGVAQSPRYKIIEKRQSVAFWCNPISGHATLYWYQQILGQGPKLLIQFQNNGVVDDSQLPKDRFSAERLKGVDSTLKIQPAKLEDSAVYLCASSPAPAGGNEQFFGPGTRLTVL.

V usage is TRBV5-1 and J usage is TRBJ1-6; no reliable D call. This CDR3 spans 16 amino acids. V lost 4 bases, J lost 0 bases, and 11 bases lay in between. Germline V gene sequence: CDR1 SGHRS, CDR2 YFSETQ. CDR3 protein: CASSLEPSSYNSPLHF. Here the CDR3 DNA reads TGCGCCAGCAGCCTCGAACCTAGCTCCTATAATTCACCCCTCCACTTT.

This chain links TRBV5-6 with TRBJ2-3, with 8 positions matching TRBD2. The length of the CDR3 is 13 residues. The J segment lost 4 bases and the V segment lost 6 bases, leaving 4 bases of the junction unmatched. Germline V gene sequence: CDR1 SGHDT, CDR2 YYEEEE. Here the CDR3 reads CASIREGSDTQYF. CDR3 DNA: TGTGCCAGCATCCGGGAGGGTTCAGATACGCAGTATTTT.

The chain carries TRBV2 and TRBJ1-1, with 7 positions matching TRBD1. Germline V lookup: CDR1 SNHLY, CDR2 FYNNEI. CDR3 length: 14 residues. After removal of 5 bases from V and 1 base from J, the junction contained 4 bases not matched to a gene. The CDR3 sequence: CASSKGQPNTEAFF. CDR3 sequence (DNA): TGTGCCAGCAGTAAGGGACAGCCGAACACTGAAGCTTTCTTT.

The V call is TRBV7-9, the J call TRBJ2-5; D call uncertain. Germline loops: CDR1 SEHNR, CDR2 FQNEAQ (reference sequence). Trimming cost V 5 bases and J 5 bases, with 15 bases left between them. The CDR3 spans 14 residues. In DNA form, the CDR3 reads TGTGCCAGCAGCCAACCCCGAGCGCCCGAGACCCAGTACTTC. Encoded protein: CASSQPRAPETQYF. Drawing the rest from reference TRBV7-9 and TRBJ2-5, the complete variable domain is DTGVSQNPRHKITKRGQNVTFRCDPISEHNRLYWYRQTLGQGPEFLTYFQNEAQLEKSRLLSDRFSAERPKGSFSTLEIQRTEQGDSAMYLCASSQPRAPETQYFGPGTRLLVL.

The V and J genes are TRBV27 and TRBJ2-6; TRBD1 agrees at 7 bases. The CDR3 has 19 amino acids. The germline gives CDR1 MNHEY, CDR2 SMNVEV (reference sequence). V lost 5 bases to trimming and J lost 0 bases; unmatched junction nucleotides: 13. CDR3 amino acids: CASSPGMGTARSGANVLTF. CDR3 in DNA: TGTGCCAGCAGTCCTGGTATGGGGACAGCCCGCTCTGGGGCCAACGTCCTGACTTTC.

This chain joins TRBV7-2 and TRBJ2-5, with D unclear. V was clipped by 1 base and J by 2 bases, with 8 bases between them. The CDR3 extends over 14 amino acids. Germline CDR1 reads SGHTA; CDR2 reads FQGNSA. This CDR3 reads CASSLGSLQETQYF. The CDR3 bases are TGTGCCAGCAGCTTAGGTAGCTTACAAGAGACCCAGTACTTC.

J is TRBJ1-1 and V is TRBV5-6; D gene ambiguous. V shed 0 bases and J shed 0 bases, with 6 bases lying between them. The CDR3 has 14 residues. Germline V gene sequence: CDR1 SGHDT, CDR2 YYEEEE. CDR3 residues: CASSLEIMNTEAFF. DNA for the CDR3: TGTGCCAGCAGCTTGGAAATTATGAACACTGAAGCTTTCTTT.

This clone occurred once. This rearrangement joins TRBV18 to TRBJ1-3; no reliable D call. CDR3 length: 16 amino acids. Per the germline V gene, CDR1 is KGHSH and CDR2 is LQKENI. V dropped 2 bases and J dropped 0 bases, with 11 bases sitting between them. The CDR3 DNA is TGTGCCAGCTCACCAAGCGAGCAGCTCTCTGGAAACACCATATATTTT. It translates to CASSPSEQLSGNTIYF.

The CDR3 DNA reads TGTGCCAGCAGCCAGGGGAACAGGGGAGCTCAGCCCCAGCATTTT. Residues: CASSQGNRGAQPQHF. V and J are TRBV28 and TRBJ1-5; TRBD1 agrees at 7 bases. Losses at the gene ends were 6 bases for V and 6 bases for J; bases not matched to a gene: 11. Germline values: CDR1 MDHEN, CDR2 SYDVKM. The CDR3 loop spans 15 amino acids.

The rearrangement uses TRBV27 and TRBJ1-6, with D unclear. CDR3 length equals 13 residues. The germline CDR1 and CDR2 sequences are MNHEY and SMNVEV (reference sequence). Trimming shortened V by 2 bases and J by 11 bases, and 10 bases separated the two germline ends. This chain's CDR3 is CASSLGSGAPLHF. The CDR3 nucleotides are TGTGCCAGCAGTTTAGGATCGGGAGCACCCCTCCACTTT.

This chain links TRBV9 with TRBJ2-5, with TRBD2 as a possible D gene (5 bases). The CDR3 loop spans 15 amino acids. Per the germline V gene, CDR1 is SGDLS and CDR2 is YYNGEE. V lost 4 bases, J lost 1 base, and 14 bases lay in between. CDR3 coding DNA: TGTGCCAGCAGCCCAATGGGGAGTTCCCAAGAGACCCAGTACTTC. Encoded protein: CASSPMGSSQETQYF.

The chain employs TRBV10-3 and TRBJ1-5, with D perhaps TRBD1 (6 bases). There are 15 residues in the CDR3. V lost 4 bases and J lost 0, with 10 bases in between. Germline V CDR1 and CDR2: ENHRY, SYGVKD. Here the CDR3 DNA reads TGTGCCATCAGTGCGGACAGCCGTAGCAATCAGCCCCAGCATTTT. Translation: CAISADSRSNQPQHF.